The 23 T cell receptor beta chains below were found in one sample sequenced in a study of blood T cell repertoires in COVID-19. TCRdb keeps only in-frame clones here, not all; method: immunoSEQ multiplex PCR. The sample holds roughly 460,000 clones, approximately 90% seen once. Sequenced sample: peripheral blood. The receptors were sampled from a man younger than 35 with COVID-19, enrolled during active disease.

The chain links TRBV7-9 to TRBJ2-1; tentative D call: TRBD2 (6 bases). There are 12 residues in the CDR3. V dropped 2 bases and J dropped 14 bases, with 13 bases sitting between them. CDR1 is SEHNR, CDR2 FQNEAQ, per germline (reference sequence). In DNA, the CDR3 is TGTGCCAGCAGCTTATCCGGAGGGCTAAAGTTCTTC. It is translated as CASSLSGGLKFF.

The chain carries TRBV27 and TRBJ2-5; TRBD1 matches 7 bases. The ends lost 3 bases at V and 0 bases at J; junction bases unmatched: 4. The CDR3 has 15 residues. Germline CDR1 reads MNHEY; CDR2 reads SMNVEV (reference sequence). The CDR3 is CASSFRQGHQETQYF. In DNA form, the CDR3 reads TGTGCCAGCAGTTTTCGACAGGGCCACCAAGAGACCCAGTACTTC.

The J gene is TRBJ2-2, the V gene TRBV9, with a tentative D call TRBD2 (6 bases). From germline, CDR1 is SGDLS and CDR2 YYNGEE. CDR3 length equals 15 residues. Trimming took off 0 bases at V and 5 bases at J, with 11 bases between the two ends. CDR3 sequence (DNA): TGTGCCAGCAGCGTAGACGGGAGCGGGACCGGGGAGCTGTTTTTT. This encodes CASSVDGSGTGELFF.

The CDR3 loop is CAWARGSGYTF. In DNA form, the CDR3 reads TGTGCCTGGGCCAGGGGAAGCGGCTACACCTTC. The chain links TRBV30 to TRBJ1-2, with a tentative D call TRBD1 (6 bases). The CDR3 is made up of 11 amino acids. V lost 5 bases, J lost 8 bases, and 12 bases lay in between. CDR1 and CDR2 from the germline V gene are GTSNPN and SVGIG (reference sequence).

The chain is built from TRBV29-1 and TRBJ2-4, with D maybe TRBD2 (7 bases). Germline lookup yields CDR1 SQVTM and CDR2 ANQGSEA. With 6 bases removed from V and 6 bases from J, the gap between germline ends came to 15 bases. The CDR3 has 13 amino acids. The CDR3 is CSVQGGRGNIQYF. CDR3 DNA: TGCAGCGTCCAAGGGGGGAGGGGAAACATTCAGTACTTC.

The genes are TRBV4-1 and TRBJ1-1; 8 bases match TRBD1. Germline CDR1 reads MGHRA; CDR2 reads YSYEKL. The CDR3 runs 15 residues. J was trimmed by 5 bases and V by 2 bases; bases with no gene match: 7. CDR3 loop: CASSQSDRGGTEAFF. Written as DNA, the CDR3 is TGCGCCAGCAGCCAAAGCGACAGGGGCGGGACTGAAGCTTTCTTT.

The chain recombines TRBV5-1 with TRBJ2-7, with D uncertain. V dropped 3 bases and J dropped 7 bases, with 20 bases sitting between them. The germline gives CDR1 SGHRS, CDR2 YFSETQ. The CDR3 is made up of 15 amino acids. The CDR3 reads CASSSFQRPTREQYF. The CDR3, as DNA: TGCGCCAGCAGCTCATTCCAGAGGCCCACTCGAGAGCAGTACTTC.

The rearrangement uses TRBV6-4 and TRBJ2-1; 9 bases agree with TRBD2. V was pared by 0 bases and J by 9 bases, with 9 bases of the junction left unmatched. This CDR3 spans 16 amino acids. The germline CDR1 and CDR2 sequences are MRHNA and SNTAGT. CDR3 coding DNA: TGTGCCAGCAGTGACTCGTTAGCGGGGGAACCCTGTGAGCAGTTCTTC. This codes for CASSDSLAGEPCEQFF.

The rearrangement uses TRBV27 and TRBJ1-1, with 10 bases that match TRBD1. There are 14 residues in the CDR3. Per the germline V gene, CDR1 is MNHEY and CDR2 is SMNVEV (reference sequence). V was clipped by 0 bases and J by 7 bases; unmatched bases: 2. The CDR3 DNA follows: TGTGCCAGCAGTTTATCCGGACAGGGGGATGAAGCTTTCTTT. This encodes CASSLSGQGDEAFF.

This rearrangement joins TRBV19 to TRBJ1-5; tentative D call: TRBD1 (6 bases). This CDR3 has 15 residues. The germline V gene encodes CDR1 LNHDA and CDR2 SQIVND (reference sequence). V lost 1 base to trimming and J lost 4 bases, with 11 bases between them. Here the CDR3 DNA reads TGTGCCAGTAGTATAGGGGGGGGCCCTAATCAGCCCCAGCATTTT. Encoded protein: CASSIGGGPNQPQHF. The full variable domain, its missing parts supplied by reference TRBV19 and TRBJ1-5, is DGGITQSPKYLFRKEGQNVTLSCEQNLNHDAMYWYRQDPGQGLRLIYYSQIVNDFQKGDIAEGYSVSREKKESFPLTVTSAQKNPTAFYLCASSIGGGPNQPQHFGDGTRLSIL.

J is TRBJ2-7 and V is TRBV15; 11 nucleotides match TRBD2. Losses at the gene ends were 2 bases for V and 6 bases for J; bases not matched to a gene: 6. Looked up from germline, CDR1 is LNHNV and CDR2 is YYDKDF (reference sequence). This CDR3 has 15 amino acids. The CDR3 DNA reads as TGTGCCACCAGCAGAAGGACTAGCGGGTTGGTCGAGCAGTACTTC. Its protein product is CATSRRTSGLVEQYF.

The chain carries TRBV6-5 and TRBJ2-2, with TRBD2 matching over 11 bases. CDR3 length: 15 amino acids. The J segment lost 1 base and the V segment lost 8 bases, leaving 3 bases of the junction unmatched. Germline CDR1 and CDR2: MNHEY and SVGAGI. CDR3 DNA sequence: TGTGCCAGCGTCGGACTAGCGGGGAACACCGGGGAGCTGTTTTTT. Its translation: CASVGLAGNTGELFF.

This clone was counted a single time. The J gene is TRBJ2-7, the V gene TRBV4-1; 10 bases fit TRBD1. The CDR3 is 15 residues long. Germline CDR1 MGHRA, CDR2 YSYEKL. V shed 5 bases, J shed 3 bases, and the junction held 7 bases outside the gene matches. In nucleotides, the CDR3 is TGCGCCAGCAGCTCAACCGGGACAGGGGTCTACGAGCAGTACTTC. Amino acids: CASSSTGTGVYEQYF.

The chain employs TRBV19 and TRBJ2-5; 7 bases fit TRBD2. Germline V gene sequence: CDR1 LNHDA, CDR2 SQIVND (reference sequence). The CDR3 loop spans 12 amino acids. V dropped 9 bases and J dropped 4; count of bases not matched to a gene: 5. CDR3 nucleotides: TGTGCCAGCGGACTAGAGGGAGAGACCCAGTACTTC. Amino acids: CASGLEGETQYF.

This sequence joins TRBV6-6 and TRBJ2-7; 10 bases match TRBD2. Germline CDR1 MNHNY, CDR2 SVGAGI (reference sequence). The CDR3 runs to 14 residues. V shed 5 bases, J shed 4 bases, and the junction held 5 bases outside the gene matches. Written as DNA, the CDR3 is TGTGCCAGCAGTGCGGGACTAGCGCTTTACGAGCAGTACTTC. Encoded protein: CASSAGLALYEQYF.

V usage is TRBV19 and J usage is TRBJ2-7; TRBD1 aligns across 7 bases. The CDR3 is made up of 14 amino acids. In germline, CDR1 is LNHDA, CDR2 SQIVND (reference sequence). V lost 9 bases to trimming and J lost 2 bases; unmatched junction nucleotides: 10. CDR3: CASLDRNPPYEQYF. The DNA for the CDR3 is TGTGCCAGCCTGGACAGGAACCCACCCTACGAGCAGTACTTC.

This chain connects TRBV24-1 to TRBJ2-3; TRBD2 matches 10 bases. Trimming at V came to 6 bases and at J to 4 bases, leaving 9 bases not matched to a gene. CDR1 KGHDR and CDR2 SFDVKD come from the germline V gene. The CDR3 is 16 amino acids. CDR3 loop: CATSPSSGRGSDTQYF. DNA for the CDR3: TGTGCCACCAGTCCCTCTAGCGGGAGAGGGTCAGATACGCAGTATTTT.

The chain joins TRBV5-6 to TRBJ1-6; D uncertain. The CDR3 has 16 amino acids. The V and J ends lost 4 bases and 0 bases respectively, with 11 bases between them. Germline CDR1 and CDR2: SGHDT and YYEEEE. In DNA form, the CDR3 reads TGTGCCAGCAGCCTTCCATCGGGCTCCTATAATTCACCCCTCCACTTT. Protein: CASSLPSGSYNSPLHF.

V and J are TRBV20-1 and TRBJ2-5; 10 bases align to TRBD2. Germline assignment: CDR1 DFQATT and CDR2 SNEGSKA (reference sequence). Trimming took 3 bases from V and 4 from J; bases not matched to a gene: 2. The CDR3 loop spans 13 amino acids. The CDR3, as DNA: TGCAGTGCTAGTCCTAGCGGGGGAGAGACCCAGTACTTC. It codes for CSASPSGGETQYF.

This CDR3 is CASSLGTGTTGELFF. As DNA, the CDR3 is TGCGCCAGCAGCTTGGGGACAGGCACCACCGGGGAGCTGTTTTTT. The rearrangement joins TRBV5-1 to TRBJ2-2, with 7 positions matching TRBD1. CDR1 SGHRS and CDR2 YFSETQ come from the germline V gene. This CDR3 comprises 15 residues. Losses at the gene ends were 0 bases for V and 4 bases for J; bases not matched to a gene: 3.

The chain has TRBV28 and TRBJ1-4, with D unresolved. Trimming shortened V by 1 base and J by 7 bases, and 13 bases separated the two germline ends. CDR1 and CDR2 (germline): MDHEN, SYDVKM. The CDR3 loop spans 15 amino acids. CDR3 sequence: CASSLSDGFGEKLFF. CDR3 bases: TGTGCCAGCAGTTTATCAGACGGGTTTGGTGAAAAACTGTTTTTT.

The V and J genes are TRBV6-2 or TRBV6-3 and TRBJ2-7; possible D gene TRBD2, 5 bases. CDR3 length: 15 amino acids. Trimming stripped 0 bases from V and 6 bases from J, with 15 bases between. Germline CDR1 reads MNHEY; CDR2 reads SVGEGT. CDR3: CASSYSRGSGGEQYF. CDR3 in DNA: TGTGCCAGCAGTTACTCTCGAGGGAGCGGCGGCGAGCAGTACTTC.

The genes are TRBV5-4 and TRBJ2-7, with 7 bases matching TRBD2. Germline CDR1 SGHNT, CDR2 YYREEE (reference sequence). This CDR3 spans 15 amino acids. V lost 1 base to trimming and J lost 7 bases; unmatched junction nucleotides: 11. The CDR3 sequence is CASSLPGLQMEEQYF. The CDR3 DNA reads TGTGCCAGCAGCTTGCCGGGACTACAGATGGAGGAGCAGTACTTC.